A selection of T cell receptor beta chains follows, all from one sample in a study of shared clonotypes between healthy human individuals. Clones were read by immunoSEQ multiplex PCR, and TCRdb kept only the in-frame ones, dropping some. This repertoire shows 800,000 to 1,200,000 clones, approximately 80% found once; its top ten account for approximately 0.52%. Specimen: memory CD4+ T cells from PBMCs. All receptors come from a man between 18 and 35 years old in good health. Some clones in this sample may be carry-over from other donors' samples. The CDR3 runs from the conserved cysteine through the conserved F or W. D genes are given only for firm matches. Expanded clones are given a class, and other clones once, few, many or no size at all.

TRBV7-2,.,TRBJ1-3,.,CASSLTHGTSGNTIYF,TGTGCCAGCAGCTTAACCCACGGGACTTCGGGAAACACCATATATTTT
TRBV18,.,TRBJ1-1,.,CASSPRNMNTEAFF,TGTGCCAGCTCACCCAGAAATATGAACACTGAAGCTTTCTTT
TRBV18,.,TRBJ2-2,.,CASSPVLVAGELFF,TGTGCCAGCTCACCCGTATTAGTCGCCGGGGAGCTGTTTTTT
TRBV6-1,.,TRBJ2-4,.,CASSHQSGGIQYF,TGTGCCAGCAGTCACCAGTCTGGGGGCATTCAGTACTTC
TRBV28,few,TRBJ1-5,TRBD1,CASSHTGDSNQPQHF,TGTGCCAGCAGCCATACAGGGGACAGCAATCAGCCCCAGCATTTT
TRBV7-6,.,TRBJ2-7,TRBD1,CASSSKRRGTGDSYEQYF,TGTGCCAGCAGCTCTAAACGTCGTGGGACAGGAGACTCCTACGAGCAGTACTTC
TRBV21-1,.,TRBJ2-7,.,CASSFWDRGSYEQYF,TGTGCCAGCAGTTTTTGGGACAGGGGGTCCTACGAGCAGTACTTC
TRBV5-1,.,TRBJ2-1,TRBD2,CASSPWTSGIGSYNEQFF,TGCGCCAGCAGCCCATGGACTAGCGGGATTGGGTCCTACAATGAGCAGTTCTTC
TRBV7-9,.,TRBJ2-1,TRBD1,CASSLGQGVGNEQFF,TGTGCCAGCAGCTTGGGACAGGGGGTGGGTAATGAGCAGTTCTTC
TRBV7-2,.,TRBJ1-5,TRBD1,CASSLFGTGDQPQHF,TGTGCCAGCAGCTTATTCGGGACAGGGGACCAGCCCCAGCATTTT
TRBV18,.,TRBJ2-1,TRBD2,CASSASGRAVDEQFF,TGTGCCAGCTCAGCCAGCGGGAGGGCCGTGGATGAGCAGTTCTTC
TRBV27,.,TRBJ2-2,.,CASSTAPGGLSTGELFF,TGTGCCAGCAGTACCGCCCCGGGGGGCTTGAGTACCGGGGAGCTGTTTTTT
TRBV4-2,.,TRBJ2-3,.,CASSQDRALDTQYF,TGTGCCAGCAGCCAAGATCGGGCGTTAGATACGCAGTATTTT
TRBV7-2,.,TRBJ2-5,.,CASSLNWWETQYF,TGTGCCAGCAGCTTAAATTGGTGGGAGACCCAGTACTTC
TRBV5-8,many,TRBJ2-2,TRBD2,CASSFLLGAGANTGELFF,TGTGCCAGCAGCTTCCTCCTCGGAGCGGGAGCGAACACCGGGGAGCTGTTTTTT
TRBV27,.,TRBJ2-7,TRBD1,CASSRGTGANKGSYEQYF,TGTGCCAGCAGCCGGGGGACAGGGGCTAATAAAGGCTCCTACGAGCAGTACTTC
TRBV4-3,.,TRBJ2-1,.,CASSQDSPIHEQFF,TGCGCCAGCAGCCAAGATTCGCCTATACATGAGCAGTTCTTC
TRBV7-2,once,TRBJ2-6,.,CASSPVGFSGANVLTF,TGTGCCAGCAGCCCAGTCGGTTTCTCTGGGGCCAACGTCCTGACTTTC
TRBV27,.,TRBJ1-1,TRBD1,CASSTDRGVNTEAFF,TGTGCCAGCAGCACGGACAGGGGCGTGAACACTGAAGCTTTCTTT
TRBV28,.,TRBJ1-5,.,CASSFSGVGNQPQHF,TGTGCCAGCAGTTTCTCTGGGGTTGGGAATCAGCCCCAGCATTTT
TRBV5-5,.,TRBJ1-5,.,CASSSTTARYSNQPQHF,TGTGCCAGCAGCTCCACGACAGCCAGATATAGCAATCAGCCCCAGCATTTT
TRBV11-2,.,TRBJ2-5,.,CASSPEGTQETQYF,TGTGCCAGCAGCCCAGAGGGGACACAAGAGACCCAGTACTTC
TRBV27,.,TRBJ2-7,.,CASSWGGGHEQYF,TGTGCCAGCAGTTGGGGGGGCGGCCACGAGCAGTACTTC
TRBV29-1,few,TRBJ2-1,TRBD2,CSVDPLLLAGKILNEQFF,TGCAGCGTTGACCCCCTCCTACTAGCGGGAAAAATATTAAATGAGCAGTTCTTC
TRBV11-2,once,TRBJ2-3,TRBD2,CASSFRGAGTSGDTQYF,TGTGCCAGCAGCTTCCGGGGGGCCGGGACTAGCGGAGATACGCAGTATTTT
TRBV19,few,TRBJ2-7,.,CASSPTDTRTYEQYF,TGTGCCAGTAGTCCCACGGACACCAGGACCTACGAGCAGTACTTC
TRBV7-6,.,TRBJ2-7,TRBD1,CASSLEGQEGYEQYF,TGTGCCAGCAGCTTAGAGGGACAGGAGGGGTACGAGCAGTACTTC
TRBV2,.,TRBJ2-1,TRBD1,CASRADRATYNEQFF,TGTGCCAGCAGGGCAGACAGGGCAACCTACAATGAGCAGTTCTTC
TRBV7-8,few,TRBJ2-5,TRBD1,CASSLLTGVARETQYF,TGTGCCAGCAGCTTGCTAACAGGGGTAGCTAGAGAGACCCAGTACTTC
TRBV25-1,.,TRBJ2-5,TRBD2,CASSERLAGGETQYF,TGTGCCAGCAGTGAAAGACTAGCGGGAGGGGAGACCCAGTACTTC
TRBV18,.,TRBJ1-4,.,CASSPSFSEKLFF,TGTGCCAGCTCACCTTCATTCAGTGAAAAACTGTTTTTT
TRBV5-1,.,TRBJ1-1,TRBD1,CASSLQGGNTEAFF,TGCGCCAGCAGTCTTCAGGGGGGGAACACTGAAGCTTTCTTT
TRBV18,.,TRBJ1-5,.,CASSPPTGSPNQPQHF,TGTGCCAGCTCACCACCGACCGGGAGCCCTAATCAGCCCCAGCATTTT
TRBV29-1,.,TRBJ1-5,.,CSVALAGDQPQHF,TGCAGCGTTGCGCTCGCGGGGGATCAGCCCCAGCATTTT
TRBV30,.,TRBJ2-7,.,CAWSVSAYEQYF,TGTGCCTGGAGTGTGAGTGCGTACGAGCAGTACTTC
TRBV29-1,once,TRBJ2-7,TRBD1,CSVVPWTGTYEQYF,TGCAGCGTTGTTCCTTGGACAGGGACCTACGAGCAGTACTTC
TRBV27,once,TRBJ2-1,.,CASSFYTSSYNEQFF,TGTGCCAGCAGTTTTTACACGAGCTCCTACAATGAGCAGTTCTTC
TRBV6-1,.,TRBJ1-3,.,CASSESIAGFSGNTIYF,TGTGCCAGCAGTGAATCGATCGCAGGGTTCTCTGGAAACACCATATATTTT
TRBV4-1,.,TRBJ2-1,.,CASSQVRTGGLLEQFF,TGCGCCAGCAGCCAAGTAAGGACTGGAGGCCTGCTCGAGCAGTTCTTC
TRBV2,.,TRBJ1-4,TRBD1,CASRPGTGGSEKLFF,TGTGCCAGCAGGCCGGGGACAGGGGGGAGTGAAAAACTGTTTTTT
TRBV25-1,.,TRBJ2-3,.,CASSGEQYF,TGTGCCAGCAGTGGGGAACAGTATTTT
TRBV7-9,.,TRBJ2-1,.,CASSPVDSSSYNEQFF,TGTGCCAGCAGCCCAGTTGACAGTAGCTCCTACAATGAGCAGTTCTTC
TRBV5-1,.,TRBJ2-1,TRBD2,CASMGGLADYNEQFF,TGCGCCAGCATGGGGGGACTAGCAGACTACAATGAGCAGTTCTTC
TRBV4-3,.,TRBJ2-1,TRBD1,CASSQGFQYSGGEQFF,TGCGCCAGCAGCCAGGGTTTCCAATACTCAGGGGGTGAGCAGTTCTTC
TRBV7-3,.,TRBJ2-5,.,CASSYTGEETQYF,TGTGCCAGCAGCTACACGGGGGAAGAGACCCAGTACTTC
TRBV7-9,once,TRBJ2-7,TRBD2,CASRYTGLAAEQYF,TGTGCCAGCAGATATACGGGACTAGCGGCCGAGCAGTACTTC
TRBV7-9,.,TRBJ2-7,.,CASRQTGNSYEQYF,TGTGCCAGCAGACAAACAGGGAACTCCTACGAGCAGTACTTC